This TCR beta chain was retrieved from a study of blood T cell repertoires in COVID-19. Study in general: Researchers got acute and convalescent COVID-19 samples from the United States, Italy and Spain. From T cells, B-cell-depleted T cells, or PBMCs came the material, which was cDNA or gDNA.

This clone was seen only a few times. Up to 2 weeks before entering the study, exposed participants had met a COVID-19 case. Generated by immunoSEQ multiplex PCR, the TCRdb table keeps only in-frame clones and is missing some. The sample lists a few hundred thousand clones; about 90% were seen once. V gave up 5 bases and J gave up 4 bases, with 17 bases separating them. This CDR3 region has 15 residues. Germline values: CDR1 SGHTA, CDR2 FQGTGA. The clonotype was recovered from a woman aged 25 to 39 who had been exposed to COVID-19. What was sequenced was PBMCs or T cells enriched from blood (not recorded which). V gene TRBV7-3 combines with J gene TRBJ1-1; D is perhaps TRBD1 (6 bases). The DNA of the CDR3 is TGTGCCAGCAGCCCTAGGGGGGGGCTGGGCACTGAAGCTTTCTTT. Encoded protein: CASSPRGGLGTEAFF.